This T cell receptor (beta chain) was sequenced for a study of OX40 agonist ivuxolimab in advanced cancers. Study at large: Dose-escalation patients suffered from hepatocellular carcinoma, melanoma, renal cell or head and neck cancer. Previous treatment with anti-PD-1, anti-PD-L1 or anti-CTLA-4 therapy was allowed; about 40% had received some. The study's findings and limits: Relatively little clonal expansion, among the lowest observed, appeared in partial responders at 0.1-3.0 mg/kg. Circulating CD4+ and CD8+ T cells showed clonal expansion by week 6 at 0.1 to 3.0 mg/kg.

Germline V gene sequence: CDR1 SNHLY, CDR2 FYNNEI. V lost 7 bases, J lost 3 bases, and 18 bases lay in between. The CDR3 runs 15 residues. Of note for this clone: The antigen is not known.

Sequencing was performed with immunoSEQ multiplex PCR; in TCRdb, only in-frame clones are kept and a portion is missing. Seen here are 80,000 to 100,000 clones, around nine tenths observed once, and the top ten hold just over 0.3%. The sample here was CD4+ or CD8+ T cells sorted from blood, taken in a trial of the OX40 agonist ivuxolimab. The gene calls are TRBV2 and TRBJ1-1, with a weak D call TRBD1 (5 bases). The source of this sequence is an adult with an advanced solid tumor such as melanoma, head and neck, liver or kidney cancer. Here the CDR3 reads CASTSREGYYTEAFF. The CDR3 DNA reads as TGTGCCAGCACTTCCCGGGAGGGGTACTACACTGAAGCTTTCTTT. Supplemented by reference TRBV2 and TRBJ1-1, the full variable domain reads EPEVTQTPSHQVTQMGQEVILRCVPISNHLYFYWYRQILGQKVEFLVSFYNNEISEKSEIFDDQFSVERPDGSNFTLKIRSTKLEDSAMYFCASTSREGYYTEAFFGQGTRLTVV.